This T cell receptor (beta chain) came from a study of shared clonotypes between healthy human individuals. Turning to the study itself: The plates for each donor numbered three CD4 naive, three CD4 memory, two CD8 naive and one CD8 memory.

CDR1 and CDR2 from the germline V gene are SGHAT and FQNNGV. This CDR3 has 18 amino acids. Here immunoSEQ multiplex PCR was the method, and the copy in TCRdb shows in-frame clones only, minus some. The sample yields about 710,000 clones, over 60% seen once. Worth noting for this clone: Its antigen is undetermined. Compared with germline, one end of the junction differs, possibly owing to a read error.

Study conclusions and caveats: Tissues were not sampled, only blood, and their repertoires likely differ. On the whole, naive subsets had larger estimated richness than memory subsets had.

The clonotype comes from a woman between 25 and 40 years old in good health. Sample: memory CD4+ T cells sorted from blood. Documented subset: CD45RA-negative fraction. The V gene is TRBV11-2, the J gene TRBJ2-1; 8 bases line up with TRBD2. DNA of the CDR3: TGTGCCAGCAGCCTAGAGTTTGGTGCGGGGGGATCCTACAATGAGCAGTTCTTC. Translated: CASSLEFGAGGSYNEQFF.